Presented here are 7 T cell receptor beta chains from one specimen sequenced in a study of post-analysis software for immune sequencing data. Study outcomes and limitations: A handful of TRBV segments (TRBV5-6, TRBV5-1 and TRBV20-1 among them) occurred more frequently in patients than in controls.

These receptors' antigens are unknown. Libraries were made from TCR beta cDNA, and they carried unique molecular identifiers. TCRdb independently ran MiXCR on the PCR reads; one entry per CDR3 protein. The sample consists of over 700,000 distinct CDR3 sequences, 25% to 30% of them appearing once. Sequencing was carried out using blood. The receptors were sampled from a girl aged 5-17 years with multiple sclerosis.

The chain recombines TRBV7-8 with TRBJ2-1, with D unclear. The CDR3 is 15 residues long. Germline loops: CDR1 SGHVS, CDR2 FQNEAQ. Between the trimmed V and J ends, which lost 3 bases and 6 bases, there was a span of 15 bases. CDR3 in amino acids: CASSFRPSNFNEQFF. Here the CDR3 DNA reads TGTGCCAGCAGCTTCCGTCCCTCCAACTTCAATGAGCAGTTCTTC.

CDR3 loop: CASSFGRDRGFQNTEAFF. In DNA form, the CDR3 reads TGTGCCAGCAGTTTTGGCCGGGACAGGGGCTTTCAGAACACTGAAGCTTTCTTT. The chain recombines TRBV12-3 or TRBV12-4 with TRBJ1-1, with 10 bases fitting TRBD1. This CDR3 contains 18 residues. Trimming cost V 3 bases and J 1 base; bases outside gene matches: 11.

This chain connects TRBV29-1 to TRBJ2-5; 10 bases agree with TRBD2. The V and J ends lost 3 bases and 5 bases, in that order; junction bases with no gene match: 9. The germline gives CDR1 SQVTM, CDR2 ANQGSEA. The CDR3 spans 15 residues. The CDR3 nucleotides are TGCAGCGTTGACGTTCCAGCGGGGGGGCGTGAGACCCAGTACTTC. Its protein is CSVDVPAGGRETQYF.

This clonotype appeared a few times. The chain recombines TRBV7-2 with TRBJ2-5, with TRBD1 matching 7 bases. Germline CDR1 and CDR2: SGHTA and FQGNSA. The CDR3 consists of 15 residues. Trimming removed 1 base from V and 2 bases from J; junction bases left unmatched: 4. Written as DNA, the CDR3 is TGTGCCAGCAGCTTAGAGGACAGGTTACAAGAGACCCAGTACTTC. Protein sequence: CASSLEDRLQETQYF.

This clonotype was counted between two and nine times. V is TRBV20-1 and J is TRBJ1-4, with D unresolved. Per germline, CDR1 DFQATT and CDR2 SNEGSKA (reference sequence). V gave up 2 bases and J gave up 2 bases, with 9 bases separating them. The CDR3 loop spans 14 amino acids. CDR3 protein: CSARPTGTNEKLFF. The CDR3 DNA sequence: TGCAGTGCTAGACCCACCGGGACTAATGAAAAACTGTTTTTT.

The genes are TRBV15 and TRBJ2-3; TRBD2 matches at 10 bases. CDR3 size: 16 residues. Germline CDR1 and CDR2: LNHNV and YYDKDF (reference sequence). The V and J ends lost 1 base and 3 bases, in that order; junction bases with no gene match: 4. CDR3 residues: CATSRVSSGSTDTQYF. For the CDR3, the DNA is TGTGCCACCAGCAGAGTTTCTAGCGGGAGTACAGATACGCAGTATTTT.

A few counts support this clonotype. The chain has TRBV15 and TRBJ1-1, with no clear D. The CDR3 runs to 15 residues. V lost 0 bases to trimming and J lost 1 base, with 9 bases between them. Germline V lookup: CDR1 LNHNV, CDR2 YYDKDF (reference sequence). CDR3 loop: CATSRDLGRNTEAFF. The CDR3, as DNA: TGTGCCACCAGCAGAGATCTTGGGCGGAACACTGAAGCTTTCTTT.